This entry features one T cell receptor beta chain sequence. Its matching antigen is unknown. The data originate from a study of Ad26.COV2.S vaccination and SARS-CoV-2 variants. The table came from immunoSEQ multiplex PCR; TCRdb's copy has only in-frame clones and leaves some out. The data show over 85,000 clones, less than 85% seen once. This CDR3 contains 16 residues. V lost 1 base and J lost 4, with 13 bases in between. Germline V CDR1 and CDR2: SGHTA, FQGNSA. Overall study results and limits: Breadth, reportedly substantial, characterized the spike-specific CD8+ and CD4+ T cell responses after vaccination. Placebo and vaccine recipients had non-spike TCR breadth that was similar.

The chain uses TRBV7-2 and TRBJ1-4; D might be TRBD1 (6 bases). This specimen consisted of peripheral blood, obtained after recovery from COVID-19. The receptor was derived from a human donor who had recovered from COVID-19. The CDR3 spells CASSLGRTDYNEKLFF. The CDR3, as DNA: TGTGCCAGCAGCTTAGGCCGGACAGATTATAATGAAAAACTGTTTTTT.